This note documents a single T cell receptor (beta chain) sequence. Its binding antigen is unknown. Base qualities were left out, and no much larger clone turns up one base away. These data originate in a study of blood T cell repertoires in COVID-19 (dated by TCRdb to 2019 to 2021). In the study overall: Collaborator samples came from the United States, Italy and Spain and covered acute and convalescent phases of COVID-19. Where available, HLA class I and class II types were obtained from metadata supplied by the sample provider rather than from assay-based typing. Samples were obtained from the ongoing ImmuneRACE study (first 160 participants) and from 1,254 subjects provided by 6 global collaborators. A de-identified subject ID, COVID-19 status, age in years and sex were almost always included in the sample metadata. The material from the prospective study consisted of cDNA or gDNA derived from T cells, B-cell-depleted T cells, or PBMCs. Subjects who had been exposed to COVID-19, were actively infected with it, or had recovered from it provided the deeply sampled blood TCRbeta repertoires that made up the dataset. The repertoires were released in a freely available public database intended as a resource for research on the immune response to SARS-CoV-2. Results the study describes overall, beyond this receptor: The quantity of clinical and demographic metadata differed by source and by participant and was supplied without curation.

The immunoSEQ Assay, a bias-controlled multiplex PCR, was used to amplify TCRbeta CDR3 regions from genomic DNA. As for the authors' bioinformatics: Nucleated cell counts per sample were estimated from amplification of reference gene primers within the assay. To quantify the absolute abundance of each unique TCRbeta CDR3 rearrangement, sequence reads were collapsed and filtered. For each sample, productive Simpson clonality was calculated as the square root of Simpson's diversity index across productive rearrangements. Sourced from immuneACCESS, this table was stored by TCRdb with only in-frame sequences that have V and J called. A share of the clones is absent; for the studies checked, an unresolved V gene accounts for under half, and the remainder has no known explanation. The V and J calls and the clone size are those of that table, but D and trimming were determined from the DNA. Here the sample has fewer than 200,000 clones; about 85% occur a single time. About 3.3% of the sample belongs to the ten largest clones.

Via the germline V gene (reference sequence), CDR1 is MNHNY and CDR2 SVGAGI. A distance of 13 bases separates the germline ends of V and J, which lose 5 bases and 0 bases respectively. The CDR3 measures 15 amino acids from cysteine to phenylalanine. Only the CDR3 DNA stays, 45 bases, in frame from base 1. Collaborating institutions collected whole blood in K2EDTA tubes following their own protocols. For TCRbeta analysis, collaborators shipped samples as frozen whole blood, isolated PBMCs, or DNA extracted from either of those sample types. The specimen was peripheral blood. This TCR was recovered from a human donor with acute or convalescent COVID-19. The donor label of this sample is uncertain. The V gene is TRBV6-6 and the J gene is TRBJ1-2, with no D gene named confidently. The CDR3 reads as follows: CASSRKSFANYGYTF. The base sequence is TGTGCCAGCAGTCGTAAATCTTTCGCTAACTATGGCTACACCTTC.